These T cell receptor beta chains were read from a single sample in a study of cytomegalovirus exposure and HLA in healthy donors. The repertoire was sequenced with immunoSEQ multiplex PCR; TCRdb's copy has only in-frame clones and lacks some. The sample holds about 80,000 clones, approximately 60% seen once. The sample was PBMCs. These receptors came from a male donor in good health and CMV-seropositive. CDR3s include the opening cysteine and the closing phenylalanine or tryptophan. A D gene is named only where the DNA matches it firmly. Clone size is given for some rows only: seen once, a few or many times, or a class if the clone is expanded.

>once|TRBV19|TRBD1|TRBJ1-3
CASSMNRGGNTIYF
TGTGCCAGTAGTATGAACAGGGGTGGAAACACCATATATTTT
>many|TRBV7-9|.|TRBJ1-1
CASSSTVNTEAFF
TGTGCCAGCAGCAGCACGGTGAACACTGAAGCTTTCTTT
>.|TRBV6-1|.|TRBJ2-7
CASSEREWKNEQYF
TGTGCCAGCAGTGAACGGGAGTGGAAGAACGAGCAGTACTTC
>.|TRBV27|TRBD1|TRBJ1-1
CASRVFTLSGQGWGTEAFF
TGTGCCAGCAGAGTTTTCACCCTTTCGGGACAGGGCTGGGGCACTGAAGCTTTCTTT
>.|TRBV14|.|TRBJ1-3
CASRASFSGNTIYF
TGTGCCAGCAGGGCCTCTTTCTCTGGAAACACCATATATTTT
>.|TRBV4-2|.|TRBJ2-7
CASSQEGGAGFEQYF
TGTGCCAGCAGCCAAGAAGGGGGTGCCGGGTTCGAGCAGTACTTC
>.|TRBV10-2|.|TRBJ1-2
CASRGLPTGEGYTF
TGCGCCAGCCGGGGCCTGCCAACGGGGGAAGGCTACACCTTC
>.|TRBV18|.|TRBJ2-1
CASSPMRDEQFF
TGTGCCAGCTCACCCATGCGGGATGAGCAGTTCTTC
>.|TRBV7-9|.|TRBJ2-7
CASSLGARSYEQYF
TGTGCCAGCAGCTTAGGAGCCAGGTCCTACGAGCAGTACTTC
>.|TRBV10-3|TRBD2|TRBJ2-3
CAITRTSDTDTQYF
TGTGCCATCACCAGGACTAGCGACACAGATACGCAGTATTTT
>once|TRBV6-1|.|TRBJ1-5
CASSEALSGQPQHF
TGTGCCAGCAGTGAAGCGCTTTCGGGACAGCCCCAGCATTTT
>few|TRBV5-1|.|TRBJ1-6
CASSLGGAGGPLHF
TGCGCCAGCAGCTTGGGCGGGGCCGGTGGCCCCCTCCACTTT
>.|TRBV19|TRBD1|TRBJ1-2
CASSPGTGSNYGYTF
TGTGCCAGTAGTCCTGGGACAGGTTCTAACTATGGCTACACCTTC
>.|TRBV2|TRBD2|TRBJ2-7
CASSGIAGGPYEQYF
TGTGCCAGCAGTGGTATAGCGGGAGGTCCTTACGAGCAGTACTTC
>.|TRBV2|.|TRBJ2-1
CASSPASSNEQFF
TGTGCCAGCAGTCCTGCCTCGAGCAATGAGCAGTTCTTC
>.|TRBV5-4|.|TRBJ2-2
CASSFGIRNTGELFF
TGTGCCAGCAGCTTCGGGATCAGGAACACCGGGGAGCTGTTTTTT
>.|TRBV2|TRBD1|TRBJ1-6
CASSGTDRVASPLHF
TGTGCCAGCAGTGGCACGGACAGGGTTGCTTCACCCCTCCACTTT
>.|TRBV7-6|TRBD2|TRBJ2-2
CASTIGLAGGTGELFF
TGTGCCAGCACCATCGGACTAGCGGGCGGTACCGGGGAGCTGTTTTTT
>.|TRBV27|TRBD1|TRBJ1-6
CASSLGQELNNSPLHF
TGTGCCAGCAGTCTGGGACAGGAGCTCAATAATTCACCCCTCCACTTT
>.|TRBV19|.|TRBJ2-3
CASSKGAGGTDTQYF
TGTGCCAGTAGTAAGGGGGCCGGGGGTACAGATACGCAGTATTTT
>.|TRBV20-1|.|TRBJ1-5
CSATRDIQHF
TGCAGTGCTACCCGGGACATACAGCATTTT
>.|TRBV19|TRBD1|TRBJ2-1
CAAGGGAGGEQFF
TGTGCCGCAGGAGGTGGGGCAGGGGGTGAGCAGTTCTTC
>.|TRBV7-8|TRBD1|TRBJ1-3
CASSFGDRSSGNTIYF
TGTGCCAGCAGCTTTGGGGACAGATCCTCTGGAAACACCATATATTTT
>.|TRBV9|.|TRBJ1-4
CASSVSPKGSEKLFF
TGTGCCAGCAGCGTAAGCCCGAAGGGGTCCGAAAAACTGTTTTTT
>.|TRBV6-5|.|TRBJ2-5
CASSRTAFGETQYF
TGTGCCAGCAGCCGGACTGCCTTTGGGGAGACCCAGTACTTC